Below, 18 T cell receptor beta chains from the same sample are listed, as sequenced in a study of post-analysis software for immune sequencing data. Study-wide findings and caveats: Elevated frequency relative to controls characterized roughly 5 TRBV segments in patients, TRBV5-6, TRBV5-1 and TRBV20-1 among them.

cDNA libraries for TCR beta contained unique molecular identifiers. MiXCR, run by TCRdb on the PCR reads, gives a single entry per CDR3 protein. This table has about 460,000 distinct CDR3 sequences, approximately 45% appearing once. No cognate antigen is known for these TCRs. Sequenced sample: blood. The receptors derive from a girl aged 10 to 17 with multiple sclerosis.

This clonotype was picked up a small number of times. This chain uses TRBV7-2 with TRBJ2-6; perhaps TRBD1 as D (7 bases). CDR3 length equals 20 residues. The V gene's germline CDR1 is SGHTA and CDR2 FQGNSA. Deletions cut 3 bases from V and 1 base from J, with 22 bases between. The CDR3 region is CASSFYRRRGQTSGANVLTF. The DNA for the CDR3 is TGTGCCAGCAGCTTTTATCGGCGGAGGGGGCAAACTTCTGGGGCCAACGTCCTGACTTTC.

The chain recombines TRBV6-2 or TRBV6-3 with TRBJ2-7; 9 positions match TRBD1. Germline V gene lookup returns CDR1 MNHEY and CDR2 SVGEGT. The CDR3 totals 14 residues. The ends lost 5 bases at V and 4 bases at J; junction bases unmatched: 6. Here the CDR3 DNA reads TGTGCCAGCAGTGACCGGGACAGGGAATACGAGCAGTACTTC. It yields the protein CASSDRDREYEQYF.

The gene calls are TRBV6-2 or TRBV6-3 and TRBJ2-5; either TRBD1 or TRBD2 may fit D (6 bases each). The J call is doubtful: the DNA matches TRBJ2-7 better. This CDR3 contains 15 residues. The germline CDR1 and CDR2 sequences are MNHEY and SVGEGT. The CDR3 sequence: CASRRQEGLLYEQYF. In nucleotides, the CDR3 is TGTGCCAGCAGACGACAGGAGGGTCTTCTCTACGAGCAGTACTTC.

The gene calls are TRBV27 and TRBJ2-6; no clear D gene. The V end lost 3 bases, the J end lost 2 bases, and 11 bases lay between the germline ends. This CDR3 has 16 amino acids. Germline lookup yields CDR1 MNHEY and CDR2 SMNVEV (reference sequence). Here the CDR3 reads CASSFRQNPGANVLTF. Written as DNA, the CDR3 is TGTGCCAGCAGTTTCCGTCAGAACCCTGGGGCCAACGTCCTGACTTTC.

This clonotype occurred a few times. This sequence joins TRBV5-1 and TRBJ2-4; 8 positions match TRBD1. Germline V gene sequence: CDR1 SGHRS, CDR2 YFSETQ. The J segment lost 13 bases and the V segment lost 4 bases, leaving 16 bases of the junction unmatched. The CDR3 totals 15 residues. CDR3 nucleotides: TGCGCCAGCAGCGGTTCGACAGGGGCGGGTTCGGTGCAGTACTTC. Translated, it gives CASSGSTGAGSVQYF.

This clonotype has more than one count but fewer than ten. Written as DNA, the CDR3 is TGTGCCAGCGAGCGGGGAGTTTTGAGCAATCAGCCCCAGCATTTT. Protein sequence: CASERGVLSNQPQHF. The chain has TRBV6-1 and TRBJ1-5, with D unclear. The CDR3 is 15 residues long. Per germline, CDR1 MNHNS and CDR2 SASEGT. The V end lost 8 bases, the J end lost 1 base, and 15 bases lay between the germline ends.

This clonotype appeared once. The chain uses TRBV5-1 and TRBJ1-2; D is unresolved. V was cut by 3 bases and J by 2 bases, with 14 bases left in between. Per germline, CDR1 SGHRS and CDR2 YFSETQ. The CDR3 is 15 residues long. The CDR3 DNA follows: TGCGCCAGCAGCTCCGACCCAGCCTTAAACTATGGCTACACCTTC. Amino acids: CASSSDPALNYGYTF.

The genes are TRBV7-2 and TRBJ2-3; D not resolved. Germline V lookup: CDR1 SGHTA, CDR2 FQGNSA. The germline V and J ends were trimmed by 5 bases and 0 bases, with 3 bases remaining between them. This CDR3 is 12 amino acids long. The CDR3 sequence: CASSDSTDTQYF. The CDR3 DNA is TGTGCCAGCAGCGACAGCACAGATACGCAGTATTTT.

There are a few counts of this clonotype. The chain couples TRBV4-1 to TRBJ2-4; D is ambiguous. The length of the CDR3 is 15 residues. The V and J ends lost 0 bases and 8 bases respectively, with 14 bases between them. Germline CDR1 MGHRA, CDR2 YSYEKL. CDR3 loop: CASSQDGLDRDIQYF. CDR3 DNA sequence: TGCGCCAGCAGCCAAGATGGGCTAGATAGGGACATTCAGTACTTC.

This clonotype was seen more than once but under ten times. For the CDR3, the DNA is TGCGCCAGCAGCCAACCCCTAGCGGAAGCCTACGAGCAGTACTTC. This codes for CASSQPLAEAYEQYF. This chain joins TRBV4-3 and TRBJ2-7, with 7 bases that match TRBD2. Germline-derived CDR1 and CDR2 are LGHNA and YSLEER. After removal of 2 bases from V and 2 bases from J, the junction contained 6 bases not matched to a gene. The CDR3 has 15 residues.

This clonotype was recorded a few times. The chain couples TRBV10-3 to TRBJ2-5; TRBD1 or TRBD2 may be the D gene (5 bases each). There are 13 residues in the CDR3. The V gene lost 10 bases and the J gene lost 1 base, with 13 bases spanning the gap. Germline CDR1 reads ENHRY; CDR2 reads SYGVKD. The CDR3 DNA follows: TGTGCCACCCTGGGGGTCGGCCAAGAGACCCAGTACTTC. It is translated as CATLGVGQETQYF.

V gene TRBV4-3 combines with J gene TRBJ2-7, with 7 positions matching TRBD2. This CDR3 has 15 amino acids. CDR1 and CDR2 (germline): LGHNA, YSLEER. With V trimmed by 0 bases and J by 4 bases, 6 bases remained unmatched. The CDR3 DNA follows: TGCGCCAGCAGCCAAGATGGGGGGGGGTCGTACGAGCAGTACTTC. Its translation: CASSQDGGGSYEQYF.

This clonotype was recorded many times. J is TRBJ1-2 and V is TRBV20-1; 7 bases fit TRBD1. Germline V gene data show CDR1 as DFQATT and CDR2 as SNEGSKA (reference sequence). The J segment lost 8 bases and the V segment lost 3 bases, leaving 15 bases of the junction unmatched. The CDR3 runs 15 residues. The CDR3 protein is CSASDRDSTLRGYTF. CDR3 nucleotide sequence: TGCAGTGCTAGTGACCGGGACAGTACACTTCGGGGCTACACCTTC.

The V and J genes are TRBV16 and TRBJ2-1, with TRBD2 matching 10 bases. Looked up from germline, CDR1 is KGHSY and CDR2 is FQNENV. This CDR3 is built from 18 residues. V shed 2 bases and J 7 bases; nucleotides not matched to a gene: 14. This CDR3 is CASSQIQFTTSGTNEQFF. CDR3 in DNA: TGTGCCAGCAGCCAAATTCAGTTTACTACTAGCGGGACGAATGAGCAGTTCTTC.

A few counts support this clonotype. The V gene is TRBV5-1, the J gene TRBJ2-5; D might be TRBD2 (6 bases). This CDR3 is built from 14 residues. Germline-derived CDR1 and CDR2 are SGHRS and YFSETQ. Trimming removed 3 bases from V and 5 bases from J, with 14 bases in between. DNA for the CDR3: TGCGCCAGCAGCTGGAGAGCGGAGGGGGAGACCCAGTACTTC. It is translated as CASSWRAEGETQYF. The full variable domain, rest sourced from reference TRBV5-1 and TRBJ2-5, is KAGVTQTPRYLIKTRGQQVTLSCSPISGHRSVSWYQQTPGQGLQFLFEYFSETQRNKGNFPGRFSGRQFSNSRSEMNVSTLELGDSALYLCASSWRAEGETQYFGPGTRLLVL.

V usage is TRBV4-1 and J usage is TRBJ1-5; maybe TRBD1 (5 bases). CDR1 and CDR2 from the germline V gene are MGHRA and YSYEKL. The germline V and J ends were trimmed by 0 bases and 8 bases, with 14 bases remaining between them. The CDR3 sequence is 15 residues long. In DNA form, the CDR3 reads TGCGCCAGCAGCCAAGATTGGGGCCCAGTTGAGCCCCAGCATTTT. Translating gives CASSQDWGPVEPQHF.

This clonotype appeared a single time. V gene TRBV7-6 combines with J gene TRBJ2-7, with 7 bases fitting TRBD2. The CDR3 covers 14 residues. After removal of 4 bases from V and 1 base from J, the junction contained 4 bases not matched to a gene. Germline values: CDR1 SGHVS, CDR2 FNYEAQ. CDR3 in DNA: TGTGCCAGCAGCTCGATGGGGGGGTCCTACGAGCAGTACTTC. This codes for CASSSMGGSYEQYF. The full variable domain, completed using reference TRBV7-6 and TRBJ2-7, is GAGVSQSPRYKVTKRGQDVALRCDPISGHVSLYWYRQALGQGPEFLTYFNYEAQQDKSGLPNDRFSAERPEGSISTLTIQRTEQRDSAMYRCASSSMGGSYEQYFGPGTRLTVT.

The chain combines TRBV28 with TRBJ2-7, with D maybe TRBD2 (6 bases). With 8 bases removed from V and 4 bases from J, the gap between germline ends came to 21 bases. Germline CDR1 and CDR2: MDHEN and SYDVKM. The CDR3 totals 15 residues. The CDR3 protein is CASGSGRDRGYEQYF. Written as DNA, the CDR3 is TGTGCCAGCGGCTCTGGGCGGGACCGGGGGTACGAGCAGTACTTC.